Listed below are T cell receptor beta chains from one sample, sequenced in a study of blood T cell repertoires in COVID-19. Sequenced by immunoSEQ multiplex PCR; TCRdb stores in-frame clones only, minus some. The sample consists of about 230,000 clones, about 91% of them appearing once. Sequenced sample: PBMCs or T cells enriched from blood (not recorded which). Receptors originate from a woman aged 40 to 50 with acute COVID-19. Each CDR3 is given with its conserved first and last residue. The order of the fields is V gene, clone size, D gene, J gene, CDR3 DNA, CDR3 protein. The D gene is left open where the match is weak. Only part of the rows carry a size: once, few, many, or a class if the clone is expanded.

TRBV7-9	NA	TRBD1	TRBJ1-2	TGTGCCAGCAGCTTGGGACAGGGGGAATTGAATGGCTACACCTTC	CASSLGQGELNGYTF
TRBV30	once	NA	TRBJ1-1	TGTGCCTGGAATATGAACACTGAAGCTTTCTTT	CAWNMNTEAFF
TRBV10-2	NA	NA	TRBJ1-1	TGCGCCAGCAGTGAAACGGTCCTCAACACTGAAGCTTTCTTT	CASSETVLNTEAFF
TRBV6-5	NA	NA	TRBJ2-7	TGTGCCAGCAGTTACTATGCGACGGCAGGGCAGTACTTC	CASSYYATAGQYF
TRBV24-1	NA	TRBD2	TRBJ2-3	TGTGCCACCAGGGCTAGCGGAACAGATACGCAGTATTTT	CATRASGTDTQYF
TRBV5-1	NA	NA	TRBJ1-4	TGCGCCAGCAGCTTGGTCGGGGGAAACGGTAATGAAAAACTGTTTTTT	CASSLVGGNGNEKLFF
TRBV6-5	NA	NA	TRBJ2-1	TGTGCCAGCAGTCCCGGGACTTGGGGGAATGAGCAGTTCTTC	CASSPGTWGNEQFF
TRBV14	NA	TRBD1	TRBJ1-6	TGTGCCAGCAGCCAACTGGACAGGGTTTCACCCCTCCACTTT	CASSQLDRVSPLHF
TRBV7-2	NA	NA	TRBJ2-1	TGTGCCAGCAGCTTAGCGCGGGTTGCGAATGAGCAGTTCTTC	CASSLARVANEQFF
TRBV5-1	NA	NA	TRBJ1-2	TGCGCCAGCAGCTTGGAACAGCTAAGCTATGGCTACACCTTC	CASSLEQLSYGYTF
TRBV7-8	NA	TRBD1	TRBJ2-2	TGTGCCAGCAGCGCACGGGACAGCAACACCGGGGAGCTGTTTTTT	CASSARDSNTGELFF
TRBV7-2	NA	TRBD1	TRBJ2-1	TGTGCCAGCACCCTGACAGGGGGCGCAAATAATGAGCAGTTCTTC	CASTLTGGANNEQFF
TRBV4-3	NA	TRBD1	TRBJ2-2	TGCGCCAGTAAACAGGGGGCGGTCACCGGGGAGCTGTTTTTT	CASKQGAVTGELFF
TRBV6-5	NA	NA	TRBJ1-2	TGTGCCAGCAGCCAGTATGGCTACACCTTC	CASSQYGYTF
TRBV29-1	NA	TRBD1	TRBJ1-2	TGCAGCGTTGGTCCGGGACAGGGGGCACTTGGCTACACCTTC	CSVGPGQGALGYTF
TRBV18	NA	TRBD2	TRBJ2-3	TGTGCCAGCTCAGATCGGAAGCGGGGATTCACAGATACGCAGTATTTT	CASSDRKRGFTDTQYF
TRBV4-1	NA	NA	TRBJ1-1	TGCGCCAGCAGCCAAGGGGCGCGTGAGTTCGGAGCTTTCTTT	CASSQGAREFGAFF
TRBV6-5	few	NA	TRBJ2-7	TGTGCCAGCAGTAGAGGACATCCTAGGAACTACGAGCAGTACTTC	CASSRGHPRNYEQYF
TRBV11-3	NA	NA	TRBJ2-1	TGTGCCAGCAGCCCTCAAGGGACTTTCAATGAGCAGTTCTTC	CASSPQGTFNEQFF
TRBV20-1	NA	NA	TRBJ2-1	TGCAGTGCCAATGGACTGGGCGGGGAGTTCTTC	CSANGLGGEFF
TRBV28	NA	NA	TRBJ1-4	TGTGCCAGCAGGCGGGGGGCTAATGAAAAACTGTTTTTT	CASRRGANEKLFF
TRBV2	few	TRBD2	TRBJ2-7	TGTGCCAGCAGTCCCCCAGCGGGGGGCTCCTACGAGCAGTACTTC	CASSPPAGGSYEQYF
TRBV9	NA	NA	TRBJ2-3	TGTGCCAGCAGCGTAGCTACAGGGCGCACAGATACGCAGTATTTT	CASSVATGRTDTQYF
TRBV20-1	NA	NA	TRBJ1-2	TGCAGTGCTAGTTTTCCGGGGGGTAACTATGGCTACACCTTC	CSASFPGGNYGYTF
TRBV5-4	NA	NA	TRBJ2-7	TGTGCCAGCAGCTTGACAGGGACCTACGAGCAGTACTTC	CASSLTGTYEQYF
TRBV2	NA	TRBD1	TRBJ1-2	TGTGCCAGCAGCGGGACAGTCTATGGCTACACCTTC	CASSGTVYGYTF
TRBV25-1	NA	TRBD1	TRBJ1-1	TGTGCCAGCAGTGATTTAGACAGGGTCCCTGAAGCTTTCTTT	CASSDLDRVPEAFF
TRBV11-2	NA	NA	TRBJ1-1	TGTGCCAGCAGCCACGGGTCCGAATCGTGGAACACTGAAGCTTTCTTT	CASSHGSESWNTEAFF
TRBV27	NA	NA	TRBJ1-4	TGTGCCAGCAGCCCTGGGGGCCCATCGAGGGAAAAACTGTTTTTT	CASSPGGPSREKLFF
TRBV7-8	NA	TRBD1	TRBJ1-2	TGTGCCAGCAGCTTAGGACAGGGGTTTAAGCATGGCTACACCTTC	CASSLGQGFKHGYTF
TRBV5-1	few	TRBD2	TRBJ2-1	TGCGCCAGCAGCTCAAGCGGGGGCTACAATGAGCAGTTCTTC	CASSSSGGYNEQFF
TRBV11-2	NA	TRBD1	TRBJ1-6	TGTGCCAGCAGCTTAGGCAGGGGGGACAATTCACCCCTCCACTTT	CASSLGRGDNSPLHF
TRBV9	NA	NA	TRBJ1-2	TGTGCCAGCAGCCCAGTCCAGGGGAGAGTTGGCTACACCTTC	CASSPVQGRVGYTF
TRBV12-3/TRBV12-4	NA	TRBD1	TRBJ1-4	TGTGCCAGCAGTTTACGGGACAGGTCGACACTGTTTTTT	CASSLRDRSTLFF
TRBV12-2	NA	NA	TRBJ2-3	TGTGCAAGTCGCTTAACGCGAAGCGGTCGGGAGAGGTCAGATACGCAGTATTTT	CASRLTRSGRERSDTQYF
TRBV11-2	NA	NA	TRBJ2-2	TGTGCCAGCAGCCAACCTACGGCGGGACCGAACACCGGGGAGCTGTTTTTT	CASSQPTAGPNTGELFF
TRBV5-4	NA	TRBD1	TRBJ2-2	TGTGCCAGCAGCTTGGGACAGGGGGGTACCGGGGAGCTGTTTTTT	CASSLGQGGTGELFF
TRBV7-2	NA	NA	TRBJ2-7	TGTGCCAGCACTACCGTAGGAGGGGCCTACGAGCAGTACTTC	CASTTVGGAYEQYF
TRBV6-5	NA	TRBD1	TRBJ2-3	TGTGCCAGCAGTTACCGGGACAGAAACACAGATACGCAGTATTTT	CASSYRDRNTDTQYF
TRBV3-1/TRBV3-2	NA	TRBD1	TRBJ1-2	TGTGCCAGCAGCCACCCAGGACAGGGCCGCTATGGCTACACCTTC	CASSHPGQGRYGYTF
TRBV29-1	NA	TRBD1	TRBJ1-3	TGCAGCGTTGAGGCGTCAGGGGGCTCTGGAAACACCATATATTTT	CSVEASGGSGNTIYF
TRBV10-1	NA	TRBD2	TRBJ2-1	TGCGCCAGCAGGGAAGGGCTAGCGGGAGTTTTGTTCTTC	CASREGLAGVLFF
TRBV27	NA	TRBD1	TRBJ2-7	TGTGCCAGCAGTTCACAGGGGTACGAGCAGTACTTC	CASSSQGYEQYF